This is a list of T cell receptor beta chains from one sample in a study of human T cells and chemical hapten exposure. TCRdb re-analysed the RACE reads in MiXCR, keeping a single row per CDR3 protein. The table lists some 71,000 distinct CDR3 sequences, approximately 10% of them singletons. Sequencing used whole blood, obtained in connection with sensitization to the hapten diphenylcyclopropenone (DPC). These receptors came from a woman aged 45-60 years with alopecia areata. Some clones in this sample may be carry-over from other donors' samples. Both conserved end residues are part of each CDR3. Fields, in order: J gene, clone size, D gene, V gene, CDR3 protein, CDR3 DNA. D genes are given only for firm matches. Clone size appears in some rows only: once, few, many, or a class for an expanded clone.

>TRBJ1-6|few|-|TRBV5-4
CASSLREGPSSYNSPLHF
TGTGCCAGCAGCTTAAGGGAGGGGCCGAGCTCCTATAATTCACCCCTCCACTTT
>TRBJ2-1|many|-|TRBV5-1
CASSLAEVSYEQFF
TGCGCCAGCAGCTTGGCCGAAGTATCCTATGAGCAGTTCTTC
>TRBJ1-4|many|-|TRBV6-1
CASRWDESREKLFF
TGTGCCAGCAGATGGGACGAGTCAAGAGAAAAACTGTTTTTT
>TRBJ2-7|-|-|TRBV4-3
CASSQDTMAGEQYF
TGCGCCAGCAGCCAAGATACGATGGCTGGCGAGCAGTACTTC
>TRBJ1-4|many|-|TRBV19
CASSYGQKNEKLFF
TGTGCCAGTAGTTACGGACAGAAGAATGAAAAACTGTTTTTT
>TRBJ2-5|-|-|TRBV5-1
CASSAEETQYF
TGCGCCAGCAGTGCCGAAGAGACCCAGTACTTC
>TRBJ2-7|many|TRBD1|TRBV6-2/TRBV6-3
CASSYETGMVYEQYF
TGTGCCAGCAGTTACGAGACAGGGATGGTGTACGAGCAGTACTTC
>TRBJ2-3|many|-|TRBV10-3
CAISASAPATDTQYF
TGTGCCATCAGTGCGTCCGCTCCGGCCACAGATACGCAGTATTTT
>TRBJ2-6|-|-|TRBV14
CASSPRGAGANVLTF
TGTGCCAGCAGCCCAAGGGGGGCGGGGGCCAACGTCCTGACTTTC
>TRBJ2-7|few|TRBD1|TRBV11-2
CASSLAVGQGSYEQYF
TGTGCCAGCAGCTTAGCCGTTGGACAGGGATCCTACGAGCAGTACTTC
>TRBJ1-5|few|-|TRBV4-3
CASSQDTESSQPQHF
TGCGCCAGCAGCCAAGATACAGAGAGCAGTCAGCCCCAGCATTTT
>TRBJ2-7|-|TRBD1|TRBV20-1
CSARTPTGTGWGLISGQYF
TGCAGTGCTAGAACCCCCACCGGGACAGGGTGGGGACTAATCTCAGGGCAGTACTTC
>TRBJ1-2|many|-|TRBV20-1
CSARTEGGTNYGYTF
TGCAGTGCTAGGACAGAGGGAGGCACTAACTATGGCTACACCTTC
>TRBJ1-1|few|-|TRBV7-9
CASSLVVTEAFF
TGTGCCAGCAGCTTAGTGGTCACTGAAGCTTTCTTT
>TRBJ1-5|few|-|TRBV6-5
CASSRLGQPQHF
TGTGCCAGCAGCCGACTGGGTCAGCCCCAGCATTTT
>TRBJ2-3|-|-|TRBV29-1
CSVNLGLGGMQYF
TGCAGCGTTAACCTGGGGCTCGGAGGTATGCAGTATTTT
>TRBJ2-3|many|-|TRBV19
CASSFLGDTQYF
TGTGCCAGTAGTTTTTTGGGAGATACGCAGTATTTT
>TRBJ2-3|many|-|TRBV7-9
CASSSQGSSTDTQYF
TGTGCCAGCAGCTCCCAAGGATCTAGCACAGATACGCAGTATTTT
>TRBJ2-4|many|-|TRBV6-6
CASSDQLAKNIQYF
TGTGCCAGCAGTGATCAACTAGCCAAAAACATTCAGTACTTC
>TRBJ2-4|many|-|TRBV7-9
CASSLEVGNIQYF
TGTGCCAGCAGCTTAGAGGTGGGGAACATTCAGTACTTC
>TRBJ2-1|few|-|TRBV20-1
CSARLRTAYNEQFF
TGCAGTGCTAGACTTCGAACTGCGTACAATGAGCAGTTCTTC
>TRBJ2-2|many|-|TRBV7-2
CASSSRTAGELFF
TGTGCCAGCAGCTCTCGGACAGCCGGGGAGCTGTTTTTT
>TRBJ2-3|-|-|TRBV29-1
CSVELVRSDTQYF
TGCAGCGTTGAATTAGTTCGTTCAGATACGCAGTATTTT
>TRBJ1-4|-|-|TRBV5-5
CASKAEYEKLFF
TGTGCCAGCAAGGCAGAGTATGAAAAACTGTTTTTT
>TRBJ1-2|many|-|TRBV5-6
CASSLGQGDYGYTF
TGTGCCAGCAGCTTGGGTCAGGGAGACTATGGCTACACCTTC
>TRBJ2-7|once|-|TRBV11-2
CASSPASEQYF
TGTGCCAGCAGCCCCGCCAGCGAGCAGTACTTC
>TRBJ1-4|many|-|TRBV13
CASSLYEQGIEKLFF
TGTGCCAGCAGCTTATACGAACAGGGTATTGAAAAACTGTTTTTT
>TRBJ2-2|many|TRBD1|TRBV28
CASSLTGLAGELFF
TGTGCCAGTTCTTTGACAGGGCTTGCCGGGGAGCTGTTTTTT
>TRBJ1-1|-|-|TRBV28
CASSPQERHTEAFF
TGTGCCAGCAGTCCCCAGGAACGCCACACTGAAGCTTTCTTT
>TRBJ1-2|-|-|TRBV20-1
CSARAGTNYGYTF
TGCAGTGCTAGAGCCGGGACAAACTATGGCTACACCTTC
>TRBJ2-5|many|TRBD2|TRBV18
CASSRSGGETQYF
TGTGCCAGCTCTCGTAGCGGGGGAGAGACCCAGTACTTC
>TRBJ2-3|-|-|TRBV7-2
CASGGAGNIDTQYF
TGTGCCAGCGGGGGGGCAGGGAATATTGATACGCAGTATTTT
>TRBJ1-2|many|TRBD1|TRBV20-1
CSASEDRIYGYTF
TGCAGTGCTAGCGAGGACAGGATCTATGGCTACACCTTC
>TRBJ1-2|many|-|TRBV29-1
CSVGGYTF
TGCAGCGTCGGGGGCTACACCTTC
>TRBJ1-2|-|TRBD1|TRBV29-1
CSADRGGYGYTF
TGCAGCGCCGACAGGGGAGGCTATGGCTACACCTTC
>TRBJ2-3|-|-|TRBV19
CASSVMSGQSRTDTQYF
TGTGCCAGTAGTGTAATGTCCGGACAGTCAAGAACAGATACGCAGTATTTT
>TRBJ1-5|many|TRBD1|TRBV25-1
CASSRRDRGQSNQPQHF
TGTGCCAGCAGTAGGCGGGACAGGGGACAGAGCAATCAGCCCCAGCATTTT
>TRBJ1-5|-|-|TRBV23-1
CASRLGLVFQPQHF
TGCGCCAGCAGGCTGGGACTCGTGTTTCAGCCCCAGCATTTT
>TRBJ2-7|many|-|TRBV12-3/TRBV12-4
CASSSGHYEQYF
TGTGCCAGCAGTTCCGGACACTACGAGCAGTACTTC
>TRBJ2-5|-|TRBD2|TRBV29-1
CSVVVAGGLDIETQYF
TGCAGCGTTGTCGTAGCGGGGGGGTTGGATATAGAGACCCAGTACTTC
>TRBJ1-4|-|-|TRBV5-6
CASSPARTTNEKLFF
TGTGCCAGCAGCCCAGCCAGGACCACTAATGAAAAACTGTTTTTT
>TRBJ2-7|many|TRBD2|TRBV7-6
CASSSESGIPSYEQYF
TGTGCCAGCAGCTCCGAAAGCGGGATACCCTCCTACGAGCAGTACTTC
>TRBJ2-3|many|TRBD1|TRBV20-1
CSARAARTGSTSTDTQYF
TGCAGTGCTAGAGCGGCGAGGACAGGTTCGACTAGCACAGATACGCAGTATTTT
>TRBJ2-1|-|-|TRBV18
CASSAGRINEQFF
TGTGCCAGCTCAGCTGGACGGATTAATGAGCAGTTCTTC
>TRBJ1-1|many|-|TRBV6-2/TRBV6-3
CASSYSRDRVMNTEAFF
TGTGCCAGCAGTTACTCGAGGGACCGAGTGATGAACACTGAAGCTTTCTTT
>TRBJ2-1|many|-|TRBV7-7
CASSRGDSSYNEQFF
TGTGCCAGCAGCCGCGGGGACAGCTCCTACAATGAGCAGTTCTTC
>TRBJ2-2|many|-|TRBV12-3/TRBV12-4
CASSLNTGELFF
TGTGCCAGCAGCTTGAACACCGGGGAGCTGTTTTTT
>TRBJ1-4|many|-|TRBV5-1
CASSLGQPNEKLFF
TGCGCCAGCAGCTTGGGACAGCCTAATGAAAAACTGTTTTTT
>TRBJ2-1|many|TRBD2|TRBV5-4
CASSLFVAGGHNEQFF
TGTGCCAGCAGCTTGTTCGTTGCGGGGGGACACAATGAGCAGTTCTTC
>TRBJ2-2|many|-|TRBV2
CASTFGLANTGELFF
TGTGCCAGCACCTTTGGGCTCGCGAACACCGGGGAGCTGTTTTTT